The present T cell receptor (beta chain) was sequenced within a study of cytomegalovirus exposure and HLA in healthy donors. The CDR3 is 12 amino acids. With 6 bases removed from V and 8 bases from J, the gap between germline ends came to 14 bases. CDR1 is SGHKS and CDR2 is YYEKEE in the germline V gene (reference sequence). The study, taken as a whole, reports: An analysis that came later showed most CMV-associated TCR beta chains appearing HLA-restricted. Some TCR beta chains (around 160 of them) were listed as cytomegalovirus-associated. The authors confirmed in vitro that three CMV-associated chains were specific for CMV antigens.

For this clone: Antigen: not known.

Primers included in the PCR were 60 Vbeta and 13 Jbeta primers. In the original analysis: Some 10 million of tens of millions of unique TCR beta chains were shared, per a later count. Repertoires were generated with immunoSEQ multiplex PCR, while TCRdb's copy carries only in-frame clones and drops some. That table is the source of V, J and clone size, and D and trimming were worked out from the DNA. The table lists fewer than 65,000 clones, 60% to 85% of them singletons. This TCR came from a woman aged 40-49 years in good health and CMV-seropositive. The sequencing sample was made of PBMCs. V and J are TRBV5-5 and TRBJ1-1; weak D call: TRBD1 (5 bases). The CDR3 is CASKQTGVEAFF. The DNA for the CDR3 is TGTGCCAGCAAACAGACGGGGGTGGAAGCTTTCTTT.